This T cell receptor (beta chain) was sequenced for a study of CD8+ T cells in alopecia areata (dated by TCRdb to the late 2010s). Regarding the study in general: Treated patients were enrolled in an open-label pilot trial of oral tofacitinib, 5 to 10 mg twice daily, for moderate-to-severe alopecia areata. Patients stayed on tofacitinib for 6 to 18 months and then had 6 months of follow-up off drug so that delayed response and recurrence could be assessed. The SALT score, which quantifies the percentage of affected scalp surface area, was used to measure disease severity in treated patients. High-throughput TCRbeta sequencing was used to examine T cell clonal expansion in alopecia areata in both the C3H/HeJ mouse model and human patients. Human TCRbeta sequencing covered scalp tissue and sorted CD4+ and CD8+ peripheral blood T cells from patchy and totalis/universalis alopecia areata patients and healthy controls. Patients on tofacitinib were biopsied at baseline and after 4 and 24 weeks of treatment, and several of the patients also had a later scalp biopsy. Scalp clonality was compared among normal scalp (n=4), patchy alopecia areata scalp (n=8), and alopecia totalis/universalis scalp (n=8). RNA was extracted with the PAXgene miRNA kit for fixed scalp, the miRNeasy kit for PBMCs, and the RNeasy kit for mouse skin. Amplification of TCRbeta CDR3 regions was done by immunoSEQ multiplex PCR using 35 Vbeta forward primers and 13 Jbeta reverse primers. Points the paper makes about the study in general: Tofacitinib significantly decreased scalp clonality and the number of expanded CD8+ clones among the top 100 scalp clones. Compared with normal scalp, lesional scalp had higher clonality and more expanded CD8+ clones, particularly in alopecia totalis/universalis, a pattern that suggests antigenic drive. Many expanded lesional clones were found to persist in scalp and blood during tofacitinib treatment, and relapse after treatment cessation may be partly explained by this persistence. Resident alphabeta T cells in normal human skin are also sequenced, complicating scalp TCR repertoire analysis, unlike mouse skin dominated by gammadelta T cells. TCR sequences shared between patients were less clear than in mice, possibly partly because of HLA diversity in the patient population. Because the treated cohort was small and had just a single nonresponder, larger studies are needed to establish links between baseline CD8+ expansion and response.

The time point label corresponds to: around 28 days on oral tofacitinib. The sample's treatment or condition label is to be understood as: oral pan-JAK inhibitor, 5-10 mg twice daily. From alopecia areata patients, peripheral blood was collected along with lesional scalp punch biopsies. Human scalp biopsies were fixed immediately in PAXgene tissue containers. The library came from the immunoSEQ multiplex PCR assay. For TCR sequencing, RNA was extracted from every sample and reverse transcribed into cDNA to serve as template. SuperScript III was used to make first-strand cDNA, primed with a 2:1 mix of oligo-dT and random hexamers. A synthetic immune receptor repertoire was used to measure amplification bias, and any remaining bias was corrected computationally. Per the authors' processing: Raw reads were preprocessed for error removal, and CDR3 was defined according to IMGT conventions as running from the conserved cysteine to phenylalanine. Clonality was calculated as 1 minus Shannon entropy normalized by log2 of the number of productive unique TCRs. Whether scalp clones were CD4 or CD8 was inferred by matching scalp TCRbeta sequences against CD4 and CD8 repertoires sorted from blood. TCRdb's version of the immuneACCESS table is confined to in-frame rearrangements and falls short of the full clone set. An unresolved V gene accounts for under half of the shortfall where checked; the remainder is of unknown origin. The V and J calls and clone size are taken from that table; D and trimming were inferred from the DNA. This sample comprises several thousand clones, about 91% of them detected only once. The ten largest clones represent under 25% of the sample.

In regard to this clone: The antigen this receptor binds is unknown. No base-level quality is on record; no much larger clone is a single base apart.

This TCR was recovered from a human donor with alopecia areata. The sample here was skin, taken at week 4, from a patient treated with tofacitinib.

This receptor has the CDR3 CASRSLGGSHTEAFF. In nucleotide form, the sequence is TGTGCCAGCAGGTCGTTAGGAGGGTCGCACACTGAAGCTTTCTTT. The rearranged segments are TRBV6-1 and TRBJ1-1; the D gene lacks a confident call. V is pared back by 6 bases and J by 3 bases, with 17 bases lying between the germline termini. The germline V gene encodes CDR1 MNHNS and CDR2 SASEGT. The CDR3 contains 15 residues, cysteine and phenylalanine counted. Kept here is only the CDR3 DNA, which spans 45 bases and is read in frame from base 1.